This TCR beta chain was obtained from a study of OX40 agonist ivuxolimab in advanced cancers. Study as a whole: Those treated in dose escalation had hepatocellular carcinoma, melanoma, renal cell cancer or head and neck cancer. General study results and limits: Some nonresponders also had low normalized T-cell clonal expansion. Partly responding patients at 0.1-3.0 mg/kg showed some of the smallest clonal expansion.

Notes on this clone: Its antigen is as yet unknown.

Only in-frame clones appear in the TCRdb table, and some are missing; sequencing was by immunoSEQ multiplex PCR. The table records more than 45,000 clones, 84% of them present only once. The germline V gene encodes CDR1 SGHNT and CDR2 YYREEE (reference sequence). The CDR3 length is 16 residues. The V gene end was trimmed by 2 bases and the J gene end by 7 bases; junction bases not matched to a gene: 5. This clonotype was sampled from an adult with an advanced solid tumor such as melanoma, head and neck, liver or kidney cancer. The rearrangement links TRBV5-4 to TRBJ2-2; 13 bases agree with TRBD2. This material consisted of CD4+ or CD8+ T cells sorted from blood, taken in a trial of the OX40 agonist ivuxolimab. CDR3 sequence reads: CASSFGGLAGNGELFF. CDR3 sequence (DNA): TGTGCCAGCAGCTTCGGGGGACTAGCGGGAAACGGGGAGCTGTTTTTT. The full variable domain, completed using reference TRBV5-4 and TRBJ2-2, is ETGVTQSPTHLIKTRGQQVTLRCSSQSGHNTVSWYQQALGQGPQFIFQYYREEENGRGNFPPRFSGLQFPNYSSELNVNALELDDSALYLCASSFGGLAGNGELFFGEGSRLTVL.